This TCR beta chain was captured by sequencing in a study of cytomegalovirus exposure and HLA in healthy donors. This clone was counted between two and nine times. Its antigen is currently unknown. General study results and limits: Donor immune exposure was known only as CMV serostatus. Later analysis suggested most CMV-associated TCR beta chains were HLA-restricted. Associated with cytomegalovirus, according to the listing, were 170 or so TCR beta chains.

Per the germline V gene, CDR1 is MNHEY and CDR2 is SMNVEV (reference sequence). V dropped 1 base and J dropped 4 bases, with 14 bases sitting between them. The CDR3 consists of 16 residues. PCR primers comprised 60 Vbeta and 13 Jbeta primers. Sequenced by immunoSEQ multiplex PCR; TCRdb stores in-frame clones only, minus some. The table lists about 150,000 clones, 65% to 75% of them singletons. This receptor was obtained from a man in his 60s in good health and CMV-seronegative. Source material: PBMCs. The chain uses TRBV27 and TRBJ1-5; D is unclear. The CDR3 protein is CASSLFDGGKNQPQHF. CDR3 nucleotide sequence: TGTGCCAGCAGTTTATTCGACGGAGGAAAAAATCAGCCCCAGCATTTT.